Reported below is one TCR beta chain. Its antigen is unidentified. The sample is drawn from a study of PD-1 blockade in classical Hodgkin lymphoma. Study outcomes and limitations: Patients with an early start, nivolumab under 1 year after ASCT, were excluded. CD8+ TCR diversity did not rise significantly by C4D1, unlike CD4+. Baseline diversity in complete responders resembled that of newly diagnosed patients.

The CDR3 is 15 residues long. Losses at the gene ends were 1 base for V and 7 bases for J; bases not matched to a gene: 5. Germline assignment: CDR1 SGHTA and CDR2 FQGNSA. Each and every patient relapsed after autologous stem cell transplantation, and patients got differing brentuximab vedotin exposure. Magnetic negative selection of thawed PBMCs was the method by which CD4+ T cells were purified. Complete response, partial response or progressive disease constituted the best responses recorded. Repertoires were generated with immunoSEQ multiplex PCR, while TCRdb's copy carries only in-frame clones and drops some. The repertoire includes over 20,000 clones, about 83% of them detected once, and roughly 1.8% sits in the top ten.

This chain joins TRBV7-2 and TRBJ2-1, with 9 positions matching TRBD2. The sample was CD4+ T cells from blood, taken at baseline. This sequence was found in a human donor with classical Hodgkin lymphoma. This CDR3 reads CASSLGGGAWNEQFF. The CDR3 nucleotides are TGTGCCAGCAGCTTAGGCGGGGGGGCATGGAATGAGCAGTTCTTC.